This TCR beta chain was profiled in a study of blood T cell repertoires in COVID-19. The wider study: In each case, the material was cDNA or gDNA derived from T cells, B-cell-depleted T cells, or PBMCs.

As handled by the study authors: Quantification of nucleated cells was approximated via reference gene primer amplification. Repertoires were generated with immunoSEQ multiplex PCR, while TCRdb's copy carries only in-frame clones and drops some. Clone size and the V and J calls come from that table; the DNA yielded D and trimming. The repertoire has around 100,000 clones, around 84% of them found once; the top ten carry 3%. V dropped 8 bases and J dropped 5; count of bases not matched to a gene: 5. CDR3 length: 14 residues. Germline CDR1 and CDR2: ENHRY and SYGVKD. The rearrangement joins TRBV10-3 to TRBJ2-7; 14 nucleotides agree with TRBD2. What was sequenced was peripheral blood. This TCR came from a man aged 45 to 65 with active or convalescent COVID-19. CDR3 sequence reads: CAIGPGLAGDEQYF. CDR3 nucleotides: TGTGCCATCGGCCCGGGACTAGCGGGGGACGAGCAGTACTTC.